This T cell receptor beta chain derives from a study of low-dose radiotherapy and immunotherapy resistance in tumors. Alpha- and beta-chain coverage of first-strand cDNA came from TRAV- and TRBV-specific primers. TCRs underwent about 20 PCR cycles of amplification with a constant-region primer and V-primer adapter. Amplification (by in vitro transcription) was performed on isolated mRNA. In TCRdb, the reads were re-called with MiXCR into one record per CDR3 protein. The sample lists more than 50,000 distinct CDR3 sequences; around 23% were seen once. This CDR3 is built from 11 residues. Trimming removed 10 bases from V and 7 bases from J, with 14 bases in between. Germline lookup yields CDR1 LGHDT and CDR2 YNNKEL (reference sequence). Ten or more counts support this clonotype. Time point here: after trial treatment. The treatment: LDRT plus nivolumab, ipilimumab, low-dose cyclophosphamide and aspirin (RACIN trial). The donors, trial participants, received nivolumab, ipilimumab, aspirin, low-dose cyclophosphamide and low-dose radiotherapy.

The sample here was PBMCs, taken after low-dose radiotherapy plus immunotherapy. V is TRBV3-1 and J is TRBJ2-7; no definite D call. This sequence was found in a male donor with prostate cancer. The CDR3 DNA follows: TGTGCCACCGCGAGAGGATTAGAGCAGTACTTC. As protein: CATARGLEQYF.